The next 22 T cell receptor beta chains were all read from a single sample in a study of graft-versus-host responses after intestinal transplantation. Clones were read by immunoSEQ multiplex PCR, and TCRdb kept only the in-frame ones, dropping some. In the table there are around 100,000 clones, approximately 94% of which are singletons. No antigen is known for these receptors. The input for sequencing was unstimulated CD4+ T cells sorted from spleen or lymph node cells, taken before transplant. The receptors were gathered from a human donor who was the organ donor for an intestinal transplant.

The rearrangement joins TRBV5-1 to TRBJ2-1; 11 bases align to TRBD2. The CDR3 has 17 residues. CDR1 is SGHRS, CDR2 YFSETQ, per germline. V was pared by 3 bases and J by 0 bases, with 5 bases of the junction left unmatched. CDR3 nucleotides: TGCGCCAGCAGCTACTCGGGACTAGCGGACTCCTACAATGAGCAGTTCTTC. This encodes CASSYSGLADSYNEQFF.

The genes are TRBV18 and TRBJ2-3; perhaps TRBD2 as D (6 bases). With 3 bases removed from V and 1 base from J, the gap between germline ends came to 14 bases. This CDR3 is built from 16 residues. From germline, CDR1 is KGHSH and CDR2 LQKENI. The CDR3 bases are TGTGCCAGCTCACCCCTCGGTCGCGGGGGCACAGATACGCAGTATTTT. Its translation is CASSPLGRGGTDTQYF.

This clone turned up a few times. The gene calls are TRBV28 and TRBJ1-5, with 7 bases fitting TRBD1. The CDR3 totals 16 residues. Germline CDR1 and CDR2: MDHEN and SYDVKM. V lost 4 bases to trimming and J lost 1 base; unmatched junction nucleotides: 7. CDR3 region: CASSSRDRFSNQPQHF. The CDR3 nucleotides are TGTGCCAGCAGTTCCCGGGACAGATTCAGCAATCAGCCCCAGCATTTT.

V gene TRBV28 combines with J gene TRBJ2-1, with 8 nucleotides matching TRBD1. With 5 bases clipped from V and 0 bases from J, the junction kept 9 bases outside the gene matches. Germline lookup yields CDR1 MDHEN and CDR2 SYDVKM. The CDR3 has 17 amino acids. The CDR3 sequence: CASSADRGWSSYNEQFF. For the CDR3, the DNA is TGTGCCAGCAGTGCTGACAGGGGATGGAGCTCCTACAATGAGCAGTTCTTC. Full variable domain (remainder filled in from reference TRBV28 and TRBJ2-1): DVKVTQSSRYLVKRTGEKVFLECVQDMDHENMFWYRQDPGLGLRLIYFSYDVKMKEKGDIPEGYSVSREKKERFSLILESASTNQTSMYLCASSADRGWSSYNEQFFGPGTRLTVL.

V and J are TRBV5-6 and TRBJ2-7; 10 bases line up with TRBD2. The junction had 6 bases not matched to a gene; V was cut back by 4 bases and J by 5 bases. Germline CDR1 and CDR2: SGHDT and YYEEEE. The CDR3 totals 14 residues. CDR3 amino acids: CASSTLAGVHEQYF. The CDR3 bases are TGTGCCAGCAGCACCCTAGCGGGAGTACACGAGCAGTACTTC.

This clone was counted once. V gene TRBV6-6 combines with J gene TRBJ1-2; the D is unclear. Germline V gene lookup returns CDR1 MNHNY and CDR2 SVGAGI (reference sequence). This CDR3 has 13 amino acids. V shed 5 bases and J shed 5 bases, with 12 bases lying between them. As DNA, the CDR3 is TGTGCCAGCAGTCCCAGGCTGCCTTATGGCTACACCTTC. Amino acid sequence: CASSPRLPYGYTF.

The DNA for the CDR3 is TGTGCCAGCAGTTTCACTAGCGTTTGGGTCGGGGAGCTGTTTTTT. Protein: CASSFTSVWVGELFF. The chain has TRBV2 and TRBJ2-2, with 7 bases identical to TRBD2. The germline V gene encodes CDR1 SNHLY and CDR2 FYNNEI. V was clipped by 5 bases and J by 7 bases; unmatched bases: 10. The CDR3 covers 15 residues.

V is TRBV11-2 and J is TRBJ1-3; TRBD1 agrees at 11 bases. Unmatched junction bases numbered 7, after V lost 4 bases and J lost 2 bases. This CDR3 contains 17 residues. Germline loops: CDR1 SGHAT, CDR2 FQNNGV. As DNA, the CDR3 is TGTGCCAGCAGCTACCGGGACAGGGGGAGAACTGGAAACACCATATATTTT. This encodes CASSYRDRGRTGNTIYF.

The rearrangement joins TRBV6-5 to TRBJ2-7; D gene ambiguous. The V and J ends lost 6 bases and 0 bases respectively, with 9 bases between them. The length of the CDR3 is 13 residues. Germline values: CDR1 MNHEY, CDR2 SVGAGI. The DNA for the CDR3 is TGTGCCAGCAGATCTCTAAGCTCCTACGAGCAGTACTTC. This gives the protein CASRSLSSYEQYF.

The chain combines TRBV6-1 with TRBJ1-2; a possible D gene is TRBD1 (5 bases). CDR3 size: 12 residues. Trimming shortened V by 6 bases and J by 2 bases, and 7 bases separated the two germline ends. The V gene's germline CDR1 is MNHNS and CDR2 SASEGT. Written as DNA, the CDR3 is TGTGCCAGCAGGACAGACAACTATGGCTACACCTTC. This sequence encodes CASRTDNYGYTF.

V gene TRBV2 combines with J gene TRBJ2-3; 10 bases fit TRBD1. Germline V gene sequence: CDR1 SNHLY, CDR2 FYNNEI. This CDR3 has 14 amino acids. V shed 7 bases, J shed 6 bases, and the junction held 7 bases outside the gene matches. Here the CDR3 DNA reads TGTGCCAGCAAAAGACAGGGGGCTAGCGATACGCAGTATTTT. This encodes CASKRQGASDTQYF.

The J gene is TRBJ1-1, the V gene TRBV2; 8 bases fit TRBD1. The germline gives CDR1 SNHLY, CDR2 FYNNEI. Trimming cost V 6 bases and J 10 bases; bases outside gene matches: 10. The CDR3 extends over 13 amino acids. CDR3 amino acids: CASRVQGAGGAFF. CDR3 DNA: TGTGCCAGCAGAGTTCAGGGGGCAGGTGGAGCTTTCTTT.

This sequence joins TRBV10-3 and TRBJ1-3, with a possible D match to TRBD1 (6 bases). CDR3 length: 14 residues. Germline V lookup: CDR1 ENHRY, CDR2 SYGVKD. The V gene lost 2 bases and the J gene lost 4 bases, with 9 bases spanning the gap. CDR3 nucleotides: TGTGCCATCAGTGAGGGGACAACCGGAAACACCATATATTTT. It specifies CAISEGTTGNTIYF.

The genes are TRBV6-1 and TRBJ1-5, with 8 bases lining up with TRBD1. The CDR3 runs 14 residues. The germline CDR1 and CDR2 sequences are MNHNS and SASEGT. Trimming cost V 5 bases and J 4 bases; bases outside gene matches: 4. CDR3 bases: TGTGCCAGCAGTCCGGGACAGGCTAATCAGCCCCAGCATTTT. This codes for CASSPGQANQPQHF.

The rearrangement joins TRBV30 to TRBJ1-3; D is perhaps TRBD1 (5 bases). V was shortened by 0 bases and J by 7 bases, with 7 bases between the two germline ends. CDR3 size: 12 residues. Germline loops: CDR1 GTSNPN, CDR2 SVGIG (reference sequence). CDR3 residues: CAWSVRGNTIYF. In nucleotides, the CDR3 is TGTGCCTGGAGTGTACGGGGGAACACCATATATTTT.

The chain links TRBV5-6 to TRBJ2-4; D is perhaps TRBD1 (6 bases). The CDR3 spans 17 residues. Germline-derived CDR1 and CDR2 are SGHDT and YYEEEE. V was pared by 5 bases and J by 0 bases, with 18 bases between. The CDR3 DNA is TGTGCCAGCAGTGGGGACACTGCTACCCTAGCCAAAAACATTCAGTACTTC. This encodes CASSGDTATLAKNIQYF.

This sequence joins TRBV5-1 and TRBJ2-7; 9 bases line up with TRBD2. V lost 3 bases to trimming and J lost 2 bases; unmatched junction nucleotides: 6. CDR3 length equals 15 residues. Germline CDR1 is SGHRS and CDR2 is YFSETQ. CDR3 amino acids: CASSSSTSGTYEQYF. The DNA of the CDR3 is TGCGCCAGCAGCTCCTCGACTAGCGGCACCTACGAGCAGTACTTC.

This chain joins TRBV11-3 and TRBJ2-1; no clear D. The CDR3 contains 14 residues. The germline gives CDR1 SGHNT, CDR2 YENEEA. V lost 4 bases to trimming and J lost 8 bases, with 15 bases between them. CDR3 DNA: TGTGCCAGCAGCTCTGCCCCCAACCGGCATGAGCAGTTCTTC. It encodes CASSSAPNRHEQFF.

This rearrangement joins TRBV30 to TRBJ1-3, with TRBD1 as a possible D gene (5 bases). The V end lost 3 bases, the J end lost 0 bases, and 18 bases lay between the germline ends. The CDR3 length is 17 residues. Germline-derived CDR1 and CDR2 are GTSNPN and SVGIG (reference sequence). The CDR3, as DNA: TGTGCCTGGAGCCAAAATAGGGGCAGCCGCTCTGGAAACACCATATATTTT. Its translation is CAWSQNRGSRSGNTIYF.

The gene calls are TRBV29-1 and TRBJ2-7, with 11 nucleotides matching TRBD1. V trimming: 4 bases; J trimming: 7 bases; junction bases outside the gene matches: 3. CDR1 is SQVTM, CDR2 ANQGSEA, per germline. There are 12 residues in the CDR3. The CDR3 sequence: CSVVGQGEEQYF. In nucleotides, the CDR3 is TGCAGCGTTGTGGGACAGGGGGAAGAGCAGTACTTC.

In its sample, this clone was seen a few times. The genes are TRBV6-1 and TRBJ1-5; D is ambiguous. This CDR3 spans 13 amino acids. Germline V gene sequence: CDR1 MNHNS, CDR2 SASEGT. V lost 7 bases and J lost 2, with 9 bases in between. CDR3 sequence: CASTDTGNQPQHF. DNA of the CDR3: TGTGCCAGCACCGACACGGGCAATCAGCCCCAGCATTTT.

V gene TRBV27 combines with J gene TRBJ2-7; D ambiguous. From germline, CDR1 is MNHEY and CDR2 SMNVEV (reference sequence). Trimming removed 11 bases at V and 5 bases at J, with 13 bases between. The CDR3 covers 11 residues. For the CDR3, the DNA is TGTGCCCCCCCCCTTGGTGACGAGCAGTACTTC. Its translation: CAPPLGDEQYF.